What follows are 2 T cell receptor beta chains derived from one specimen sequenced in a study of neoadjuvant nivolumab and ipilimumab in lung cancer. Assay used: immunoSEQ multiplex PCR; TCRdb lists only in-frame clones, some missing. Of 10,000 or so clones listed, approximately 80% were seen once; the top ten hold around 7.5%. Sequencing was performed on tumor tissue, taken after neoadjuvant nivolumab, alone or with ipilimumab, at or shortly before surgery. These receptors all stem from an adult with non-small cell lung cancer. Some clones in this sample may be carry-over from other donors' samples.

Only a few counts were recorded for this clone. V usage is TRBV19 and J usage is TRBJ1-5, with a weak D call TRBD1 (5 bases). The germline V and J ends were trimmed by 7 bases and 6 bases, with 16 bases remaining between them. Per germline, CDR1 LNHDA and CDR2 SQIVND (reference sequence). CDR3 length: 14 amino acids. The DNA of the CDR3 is TGTGCCAGTAAGGACTGGGGGGTAGGTCAGCCCCAGCATTTT. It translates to CASKDWGVGQPQHF.

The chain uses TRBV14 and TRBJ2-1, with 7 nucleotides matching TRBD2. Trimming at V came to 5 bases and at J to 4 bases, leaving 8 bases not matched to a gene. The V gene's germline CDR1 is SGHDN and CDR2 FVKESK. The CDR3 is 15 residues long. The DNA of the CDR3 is TGTGCCAGCAGCTCCCTAGGCGGGGGTTACAATGAGCAGTTCTTC. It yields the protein CASSSLGGGYNEQFF.